This T cell receptor beta chain was found in a study of cytomegalovirus exposure and HLA in healthy donors (dated by TCRdb to about 2017). General notes on the study: An earlier analysis of roughly 570 of the donors reported around 280 Gb of sequence data and 117 million unique TCR beta sequences obtained from around 170 million T cells. Using immunosequencing, the study profiled T cell repertoires from 500 to 800 subjects and related those repertoires to cytomegalovirus serostatus. Roughly 300 gigabases of sequencing data and tens of millions of unique TCR sequences were included in an early release covering about 700 HLA-typed donors. The study was designed to test whether signatures of past pathogen exposure could be identified by cataloging public T cell receptors. Among roughly 400 genotyped donors of the cohort, an average of around 250,000 unique TCR beta nucleotide sequences was sequenced per donor, of which about 19% were non-productive. In addition to the first cohort of around 670 subjects, a separate validation cohort of over 90 different subjects was used. A later analysis re-analyzed previously published TCR beta repertoires from about 600 donors and added high-resolution HLA genotyping to study TCR occurrence patterns. Rather than using new phenotypic data, the later analysis identified candidate immune exposures from TCR beta sequences and from how often those sequences occurred across donors. All discovery cohort repertoires had been generated using a single sequencing platform. HLA typing covered class I and class II loci at four-digit resolution. In an earlier analysis of roughly 540 of the donors, high-throughput TCR beta sequencing was used to judge whether each TCR beta V gene segment behaved as functional or pseudogenic. Several DR-DQ haplotypes were handled as single units for association and clustering because linkage in the cohort was strong. To predict cytomegalovirus infection status, the study combined high-throughput TCR immunosequencing, statistical association of individual TCRs with disease status, and machine learning. A later genetic analysis used genome-wide SNP genotypes for about 60% of the roughly 700 donors, treating that subset as a discovery cohort. Of the approximately 400 genotyped donors, approximately 83% fell in the genetic ancestry cluster associated with self-reported Caucasian donors. Typing coverage varied by locus: about 620-630 donors for A, B, C, DRB1 and DQB1; roughly 510 for DQA1; more than 600 for DPA1; around 450 for DPB1. Alongside the repertoire data, information on donor age, sex, ethnicity and CMV serostatus was compiled. Study-wide conclusions, independent of this receptor: Strong co-occurrence of HLA alleles, especially DR and DQ, made assigning TCR associations to individual alleles difficult. The sequencing pipeline was judged likely to have produced a cluster of highly shared sequence variants as a technical artifact. CMV serostatus was the only immune exposure information available for the cohort. In this cohort, only TCR beta chains were sequenced, and detectable features were limited by the absence of alpha or paired-chain data. Three of the identified cytomegalovirus-associated TCR beta chains were confirmed in vitro to be specific for cytomegalovirus antigens. In an earlier analysis of fewer than 700 of the donors, most TCR beta V segments appeared in productive rearrangements about 87% or about 30% of the time, broadly matching IMGT annotations. Presence/absence analyses assumed roughly uniform sequencing depth across donors, an assumption that may not hold. According to the authors, the approach could potentially be generalized to other disease states and immunological phenotypes. The classifier was reported to diagnose cytomegalovirus status with high specificity and sensitivity in both the original cohort and the validation cohort. The earlier analysis of about 600 of the donors excluded 15 to 20 rarely observed V segments, including chromosome 9 orphons, because counts were too low. A later genetic analysis associated a missense DCLRE1C variant with V-gene and J-gene trimming of TCR beta chains, and an independent cohort replicated the association. At a false discovery rate of 0.05, a later analysis linked some 18,000 TCR beta sequences to specific HLA alleles. A further reported finding was that TCR beta sequences accurately predicted the HLA-A and HLA-B alleles for most subjects in the first cohort. In a later analysis, most CMV-associated TCR beta chains were found to appear HLA-restricted, with HLA associations seemingly driven largely by CMV exposure. A later genetic analysis reported fewer N-insertions in productive TCRs among donors in an Asian-associated ancestry cluster than the approximately 700-donor mean. Because the 87-base-pair reads could not distinguish some IMGT-functional V segments, including TRBV6-2 and TRBV6-3, those segments were excluded. Correlated functional status among segregating V segments might reflect linkage disequilibrium, but an unknown experimental factor could not be ruled out. Several of the top co-occurrence clusters appeared to be linked to parvovirus B19, influenza, CMV and Epstein-Barr virus, according to a later analysis. HLA typing was unavailable for some donors at each locus, so association tests used only the typed subset. A later analysis found that TCR association rates varied across HLA loci, with DRB1 alleles showing the most associated TCRs and HLA-C alleles the fewest. Across donors, most TCR sequences were observed very rarely, whereas some public TCRs were present in many individuals. Compared with equally common non-associated chains, HLA-associated TCR beta chains in a later analysis were more clonally expanded and had lower generation probabilities. In the study, some 160 TCR beta chains were listed as associated with cytomegalovirus.

This clone was counted a few times. What antigen it recognizes has not been identified. The sample holds no much larger clone one base away, and base qualities are not on file. Germline trimming: 7 bases from V, 11 bases from J; junction bases outside gene matches: 12. The germline V gene yields MNHNS for CDR1 and SASEGT for CDR2. Inclusive of the bounding cysteine and phenylalanine, the CDR3 is 13 residues long. Solely the CDR3 DNA is kept, with 39 bases framed from the first base. The cohort consisted of hundreds of healthy bone marrow donors. At the time of sampling, every cohort member was nominally healthy, though immune exposures that went unrecorded were likely present. The donor tested CMV seronegative, placing the donor among the 300 to 400 seronegative members of the cohort. Each donor provided a peripheral blood sample, and peripheral blood mononuclear cells were used for TCR beta sequencing. Genomic DNA extraction from the blood cell samples was performed with the Qiagen DNeasy Blood Extraction Kit.

Libraries came from the immunoSEQ multiplex PCR assay. A mixture of 60 forward primers for TCR Vbeta segments and 13 reverse primers for TCR Jbeta segments was used in the multiplex PCR. A multiplex PCR assay on genomic DNA amplified the CDR3 region of rearranged TCR beta genes. The amplified TCR beta libraries were sequenced on the Illumina HiSeq System as 87-base-pair reads. As for how the authors treated the data: A later analysis tallied around 82 million unique TCR beta chains across the 700 or so repertoires, and approximately 12 million of those chains were shared by two or more donors. Raw reads were error-corrected and collapsed into unique sequences with a nearest-neighbor algorithm that merged closely related sequences to remove PCR and sequencing errors. CDR3 sequences were aligned to IMGT reference sequences to assign V, D and J gene segments. For a sequence to be retained, at least a six-nucleotide match to both a V gene segment and a J gene segment was required. Rearrangements were called productive when the CDR3 lacked stop codons and stayed in frame with V and J; all others were non-productive. Following IMGT convention, CDR3 was defined as the stretch from the second conserved V-encoded cysteine to the conserved J-encoded phenylalanine. The earlier analysis of a few hundred of the donors excluded sequences that lacked an unambiguous match to a single V gene segment. An earlier analysis of around 600 of the donors classified V segments as functional when productive rearrangements were above 56.7% and as segregating when the standard deviation between donors was above 5%. A statistical classification framework was developed to diagnose cytomegalovirus status using the catalog of TCR beta chain sequences. In a later analysis, TCR nucleotide sequences were compared against IMGT/GENE-DB human TR gene sequences so that V and J genes could be assigned. A later analysis assigned CDR3 sequences and most-parsimonious VDJ recombination scenarios with the TCRdist pipeline. In a later analysis, each TCR beta chain was defined by its CDR3 amino acid sequence together with its V-gene family, and reads without a unique V-gene family were excluded. In a later analysis, 450 to 600 highly shared, low-generation-probability nucleotide sequences were removed to address suspected cross-contamination and a sequencing artifact. For each public chain, a later analysis derived a clonal expansion index from normalized ranks of inferred template counts within each repertoire. In a later analysis, generation probabilities were computed using a VDJ recombination model fitted to out-of-frame rearrangements, and the results were checked against IGoR. In a later analysis, TCR-TCR, TCR-HLA and TCR-CMV co-occurrence was scored with hypergeometric tests, and a repertoire-size bias correction was applied to TCR pairs. A later analysis estimated false discovery rates by permuting HLA or CMV assignments 20 times. In a later analysis, co-occurring TCRs were grouped using DBSCAN, with TCRdist sequence similarity added in when clustering inside HLA-allele-positive subsets. Co-occurrence clustering excluded repertoires with fewer than 30,000 or more than 120,000 public chains, plus five with anomalous nucleotide sharing. TCRdb's version of the immuneACCESS table is confined to in-frame rearrangements and falls short of the full clone set. An unresolved V gene accounts for under half of the shortfall where checked; the remainder is of unknown origin. The DNA was the basis for D and trimming; V, J and clone size are from that table. Across this sample there are fewer than 85,000 clones, with around 78% seen only once. The ten largest clones capture nearly 3.5% of the sample.

Recombination connected TRBV6-1 to TRBJ2-3, with 7 bases matching TRBD1. The sequencing sample was made of PBMCs. The TCR comes from a man aged 40-49 years in good health and CMV-seronegative. The CDR3 region: CASMLTGIPRQYF. The DNA sequence is TGTGCCAGCATGTTGACAGGGATCCCCCGGCAGTATTTT.